This entry lists 7 T cell receptor beta chains sequenced from one sample in a study of blood T cell repertoires in COVID-19 (dated by TCRdb to 2018 to 2020). The library was made by the immunoSEQ multiplex PCR assay. TCRdb took this table from immuneACCESS and kept in-frame rearrangements with V and J called. Such tables lack part of the clones; where checked against another copy, unresolved V genes explain under half of the gap, and the rest is unexplained. This sample gives 100,000 or so clones in total; approximately 85% of them show up just once. The ten most abundant clones make up about 3.9% of the sample. Sequenced: peripheral blood. These receptors were taken from a man aged 50 or older with acute or convalescent COVID-19.

J is TRBJ1-1 and V is TRBV6-4; D call uncertain. V lost 0 bases, J lost 7 bases, and 9 bases lay in between. CDR1 is MRHNA and CDR2 is SNTAGT in the germline V gene. The CDR3 has 13 residues. The CDR3: CASSDSRRGEAFF. DNA for the CDR3: TGTGCCAGCAGTGACTCGAGGCGGGGTGAAGCTTTCTTT.

Details on this clone: The same CDR3 can be traced to other DNA sequences in this sample. This sequence joins TRBV27 and TRBJ2-1; a possible D gene is TRBD2 (7 bases). The CDR3 runs 14 residues. V lost 3 bases and J 2 bases, leaving 8 bases between the germline ends. Germline V lookup: CDR1 MNHEY, CDR2 SMNVEV (reference sequence). DNA of the CDR3: TGTGCCAGCAGTTTGGGGGGGCCCTACAATGAGCAGTTCTTC. This encodes CASSLGGPYNEQFF.

This clone was recorded only once. The CDR3, as DNA: TGTGCCAGCAGACCGCGTCCGGGAGCAAGTGGCTACACCTTC. It encodes CASRPRPGASGYTF. This chain connects TRBV5-5 to TRBJ1-2; D remains ambiguous. Looked up from germline, CDR1 is SGHKS and CDR2 is YYEKEE (reference sequence). CDR3 size: 14 residues. Trimming took 5 bases from V and 7 from J, leaving 18 bases between them.

In DNA, the CDR3 is TGTGCCAGCAGCTCCTTAGTGAGCGGGGGGAACACAGATACGCAGTATTTT. Its protein is CASSSLVSGGNTDTQYF. This chain joins TRBV11-2 and TRBJ2-3; 9 nucleotides match TRBD2. The V segment lost 4 bases and the J segment 2 bases; nucleotides outside the gene matches: 10. Germline V lookup: CDR1 SGHAT, CDR2 FQNNGV. This CDR3 region has 17 residues.

The chain recombines TRBV6-5 with TRBJ2-1, with 8 bases fitting TRBD1. This CDR3 comprises 13 residues. Germline V gene sequence: CDR1 MNHEY, CDR2 SVGAGI. After removal of 4 bases from V and 8 bases from J, the junction contained 4 bases not matched to a gene. The CDR3 sequence: CASSSDRDDEQFF. The CDR3 DNA is TGTGCCAGCAGTTCGGACAGGGACGATGAGCAGTTCTTC.

The genes are TRBV2 and TRBJ1-5; D call uncertain. V was cut by 3 bases and J by 0 bases, with 12 bases left in between. CDR1 is SNHLY, CDR2 FYNNEI, per germline. The CDR3 loop spans 16 amino acids. This chain's CDR3 is CASSENTVNSNQPQHF. The CDR3 nucleotides read TGTGCCAGCAGTGAGAATACAGTTAATAGCAATCAGCCCCAGCATTTT.

The CDR3 coding sequence is TGTGCCAGCAGTGAGGGACAGGTTGCTGGAAACACCATATATTTT. Translating it yields CASSEGQVAGNTIYF. V gene TRBV2 combines with J gene TRBJ1-3; 8 nucleotides agree with TRBD1. J gave up 2 bases and V 3 bases, and 3 bases lay outside the gene matches. Germline V lookup: CDR1 SNHLY, CDR2 FYNNEI. The CDR3 is 15 amino acids.